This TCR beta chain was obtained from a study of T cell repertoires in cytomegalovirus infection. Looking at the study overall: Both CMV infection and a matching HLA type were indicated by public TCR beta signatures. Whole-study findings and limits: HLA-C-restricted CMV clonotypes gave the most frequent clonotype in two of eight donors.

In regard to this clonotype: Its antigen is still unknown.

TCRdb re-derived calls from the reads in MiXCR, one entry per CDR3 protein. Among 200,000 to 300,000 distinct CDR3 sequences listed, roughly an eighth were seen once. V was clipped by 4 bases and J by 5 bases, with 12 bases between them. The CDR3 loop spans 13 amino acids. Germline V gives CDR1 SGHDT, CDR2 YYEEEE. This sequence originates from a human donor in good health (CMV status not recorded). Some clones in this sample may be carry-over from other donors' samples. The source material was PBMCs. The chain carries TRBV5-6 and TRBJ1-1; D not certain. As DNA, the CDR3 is TGTGCCAGCAGCCCGCCGGGATGGACTGAAGCTTTCTTT. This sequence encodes CASSPPGWTEAFF.